Listed below are T cell receptor beta chains from one sample, sequenced in a study of blood T cell repertoires in COVID-19. Method: immunoSEQ multiplex PCR; TCRdb's copy keeps in-frame clones and lacks some. The data show tens of thousands of clones, around 91% seen once. The source material was peripheral blood. The origin of the receptors is a man in his sixties or seventies with acute or convalescent COVID-19. Each CDR3 is given with its conserved first and last residue. The order of the fields is D gene, clone size, V gene, J gene, CDR3 protein, CDR3 DNA. The D gene is left open where the match is weak. Size is stated for part of the rows, as once, few or many counts, or as a class when the clone is expanded.

NA	NA	TRBV5-6	TRBJ1-4	CASSLGGPVTTNEKLFF	TGTGCCAGCAGCTTGGGGGGCCCCGTTACAACTAATGAAAAACTGTTTTTT
NA	NA	TRBV2	TRBJ1-5	CASSEGQASNQPQHF	TGTGCCAGCAGTGAAGGACAGGCTAGCAATCAGCCCCAGCATTTT
TRBD1	NA	TRBV5-1	TRBJ2-6	CASSLGVGRGPGANVLTF	TGCGCCAGCAGCTTGGGAGTGGGCAGGGGGCCTGGGGCCAACGTCCTGACTTTC
NA	NA	TRBV3-1/TRBV3-2	TRBJ2-3	CASSQKGADTQYF	TGTGCCAGCAGCCAGAAGGGGGCAGATACGCAGTATTTT
TRBD1	NA	TRBV28	TRBJ1-2	CASKARGQGANYGYTF	TGTGCCAGCAAAGCGAGGGGACAGGGAGCTAACTATGGCTACACCTTC
NA	few	TRBV21-1	TRBJ1-4	CASSKEGTGGLHNEKLFF	TGTGCCAGCAGCAAAGAGGGGACAGGGGGCTTGCATAATGAAAAACTGTTTTTT
TRBD1	NA	TRBV28	TRBJ1-4	CASSSGQGLAENEKLFF	TGTGCCAGCAGTTCCGGACAGGGGTTAGCCGAGAATGAAAAACTGTTTTTT
TRBD1	NA	TRBV11-3	TRBJ2-2	CASSFGTGDVGTGELFF	TGTGCCAGCAGCTTCGGGACAGGGGATGTAGGCACCGGGGAGCTGTTTTTT
TRBD1	NA	TRBV5-6	TRBJ2-3	CASSPRHRTGEATDTQYF	TGTGCCAGCAGCCCACGGCACCGGACAGGGGAGGCCACAGATACGCAGTATTTT
NA	once	TRBV12-3/TRBV12-4	TRBJ1-2	CASSLVEGGGYTF	TGTGCCAGCAGTTTAGTCGAGGGCGGTGGCTACACCTTC
TRBD1	NA	TRBV19	TRBJ2-6	CASRPSGTGSSGANVLTF	TGTGCCAGCCGCCCGTCCGGGACAGGTAGCTCTGGGGCCAACGTCCTGACTTTC